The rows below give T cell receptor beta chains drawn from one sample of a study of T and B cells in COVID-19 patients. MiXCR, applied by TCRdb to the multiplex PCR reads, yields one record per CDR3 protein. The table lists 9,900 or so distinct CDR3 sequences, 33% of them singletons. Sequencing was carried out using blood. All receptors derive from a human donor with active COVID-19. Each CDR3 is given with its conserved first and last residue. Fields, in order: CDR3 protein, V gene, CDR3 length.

CDR3: CASTGSGVPNYGYTF
V: TRBV6-5
length: 15

CDR3: CASGLAGRETQYF
V: TRBV19
length: 13

CDR3: CSARGGQQNSPLHF
V: TRBV20-1
length: 14

CDR3: CASSRVPSETQCF
V: TRBV5-5
length: 13

CDR3: CASSLDRNEKLFF
V: TRBV5-6
length: 13

CDR3: CASSPQTGGDEKLFF
V: TRBV19
length: 15

CDR3: CSVEQGAATYNEQYF
V: TRBV29-1
length: 15

CDR3: CASSLTAGNGYTF
V: TRBV12-3/TRBV12-4
length: 13

CDR3: CASSITGWGETQYF
V: TRBV19
length: 14

CDR3: CASSAQGIYEQYF
V: TRBV18
length: 13

CDR3: CASSRTGATEAFF
V: TRBV19
length: 13

CDR3: CASSPVTGTGGQYGYTF
V: TRBV6-1
length: 17

CDR3: CASSHESGGSTDTQYF
V: TRBV7-3
length: 16

CDR3: CASSGPLYGYTF
V: TRBV19
length: 12

CDR3: CASSRAKADTQYF
V: TRBV5-6
length: 13

CDR3: CSARGDRNEKLFF
V: TRBV20-1
length: 13

CDR3: CATSRGGEGRTGLIIWPQHF
V: TRBV15
length: 20

CDR3: CASSPSGGSNQPQHF
V: TRBV6-5
length: 15

CDR3: CASSQGTNTGELFF
V: TRBV19
length: 14

CDR3: CAWTRPEGGRGSEAFF
V: TRBV30
length: 16

CDR3: CASSLGTSGGYNEQFF
V: TRBV7-6
length: 16

CDR3: CSGKKQGINIQYF
V: TRBV29-1
length: 13

CDR3: CASSASIETDTQYF
V: TRBV6-1
length: 14

CDR3: CASTPGGLAAYEQYF
V: TRBV12-3/TRBV12-4
length: 15

CDR3: CASTRGGGTQPQHF
V: TRBV6-1
length: 14

CDR3: CASSQDVQGGMGLFF
V: TRBV4-3
length: 15

CDR3: CASSPSGGPSYNEQFF
V: TRBV18
length: 16

CDR3: CASSIAGQPQHF
V: TRBV19
length: 12

CDR3: CASSVTSGGYNEQFF
V: TRBV25-1
length: 15

CDR3: CASSKDRGLSPLHF
V: TRBV5-6
length: 14

CDR3: CSAREDGGADTQYF
V: TRBV20-1
length: 14

CDR3: CSARVNSNQPQHF
V: TRBV20-1
length: 13

CDR3: CASSSGQGAGTGELFF
V: TRBV19
length: 16